This T cell receptor beta chain was found in a study of T-cell reconstitution after alpha-beta-depleted transplantation in children (dated by TCRdb to the mid-2010s). Regarding the study in general: Using TCR repertoire profiling, the study followed T-cell immune reconstitution in a quantitative way in children after TCRalphabeta/CD19-depleted allogeneic hematopoietic cell transplantation.

A remark on this clonotype: The specificity of this receptor is unknown. Qualities for individual bases were not recorded, and no much larger clone is one base off.

Preparation of the library involved PCR. Sequencing was carried out with an Illumina HiSeq 2500. To normalize quantification of the TCRbeta repertoire, the TCR libraries were built with molecular barcoding that relied on unique molecular identifiers. Using fastp at Q25 and MiXCR, TCRdb reprocessed the public reads and kept productive beta chains. Records with the same CDR3 protein are collapsed into one entry carrying the most frequent genes and DNA. This sample holds a few hundred thousand distinct CDR3 sequences; around 10% were observed only once. Of the sample, around 6.2% is held by the ten largest clones. This TCR was sampled from a human donor who donated a stem cell graft to a child with acute lymphoblastic leukemia. This specimen was PBMCs from the stem cell graft donor, taken from the stem cell graft.

The CDR3 protein is CAIASRDRGATQYEQYF. Here is the DNA: TGTGCCATCGCCTCCCGGGACAGGGGAGCCACACAATACGAGCAGTACTTC. The V and J genes are TRBV10-3 and TRBJ2-7, with 10 bases aligning to TRBD1. V loses 8 bases at its end and J loses 4 bases; junction bases beyond the gene matches: 17. CDR1 and CDR2, per the germline V gene, are ENHRY and SYGVKD. The CDR3 runs 17 residues from the cysteine to the phenylalanine. The only DNA kept is the CDR3, 51 bases in frame from the first base.